The rows below give T cell receptor beta chains drawn from one sample of a study of blood T cells in healthy people across ages. TCRdb used MiXCR to reprocess the 5' RACE reads, holding one entry per CDR3 protein. The repertoire has about 1.4 million distinct CDR3 sequences, approximately 63% of them found once; the top ten carry 5.5% to 8%. The sequenced sample was blood. These TCRs come from a man younger than 30 in good health. Each CDR3 is given with its conserved first and last residue. D genes are given only for firm matches. Clone size is shown for a subset of rows, as once, few, many or a class of expanded clone.

D: -; J: TRBJ2-4; size: -; V: TRBV15; CDR3: CATSGEVGKNIQYF; DNA: TGTGCCACCAGCGGTGAGGTTGGCAAAAACATTCAGTACTTC
D: TRBD1; J: TRBJ1-4; size: -; V: TRBV12-3/TRBV12-4; CDR3: CASSPGQEGEKLFF; DNA: TGTGCCAGCAGTCCGGGACAGGAGGGAGAAAAACTGTTTTTT
D: -; J: TRBJ1-6; size: few; V: TRBV3-1; CDR3: CASSQRDGNSPLHF; DNA: TGTGCCAGCAGCCAACGCGACGGCAATTCACCCCTCCACTTT
D: TRBD1; J: TRBJ2-7; size: few; V: TRBV27; CDR3: CASTSLQGAIYEQYF; DNA: TGTGCCAGCACCTCTTTACAGGGGGCCATCTACGAGCAGTACTTC
D: -; J: TRBJ2-7; size: few; V: TRBV12-3/TRBV12-4; CDR3: CASSLAQGHEQYF; DNA: TGTGCCAGCAGTTTAGCGCAGGGCCACGAGCAGTACTTC
D: -; J: TRBJ2-1; size: -; V: TRBV10-3; CDR3: CAISPPTGNEQFF; DNA: TGTGCCATCAGTCCCCCAACCGGGAATGAGCAGTTCTTC
D: TRBD1; J: TRBJ2-5; size: -; V: TRBV12-3/TRBV12-4; CDR3: CASSFRGPGETQYF; DNA: TGTGCCAGCAGTTTCAGGGGGCCTGGGGAGACCCAGTACTTC
D: -; J: TRBJ2-5; size: -; V: TRBV4-1; CDR3: CASSQDRQAGQETQYF; DNA: TGCGCCAGCAGCCAAGATCGCCAGGCGGGACAAGAGACCCAGTACTTT
D: -; J: TRBJ2-7; size: -; V: TRBV6-1; CDR3: CASSGARVIDEQYF; DNA: TGTGCCAGCAGTGGGGCCAGGGTCATCGACGAGCAGTACTTC
D: -; J: TRBJ2-7; size: -; V: TRBV5-1; CDR3: CACSWGPGTTTYEQYF; DNA: TGCGCCTGCAGCTGGGGGCCCGGGACGACTACCTACGAGCAGTACTTC
D: TRBD1; J: TRBJ1-1; size: -; V: TRBV18; CDR3: CASSPLGTGGSSHTEAFF; DNA: TGTGCCAGCTCTCCACTCGGGACAGGGGGCTCTTCTCACACTGAAGCTTTCTTT
D: -; J: TRBJ2-3; size: -; V: TRBV24-1; CDR3: CATSDLVGSTDTQYF; DNA: TGTGCCACCAGTGATTTGGTAGGGTCTACAGATACGCAGTATTTT
D: TRBD1; J: TRBJ2-3; size: -; V: TRBV7-2; CDR3: CASSSRRTGASTDTQYF; DNA: TGTGCCAGCAGCTCCCGCCGGACAGGGGCCAGCACAGATACGCAGTATTTT
D: -; J: TRBJ1-1; size: -; V: TRBV12-3/TRBV12-4; CDR3: CASSFNGGMNTEAFF; DNA: TGTGCCAGCAGTTTTAATGGGGGGATGAACACTGAAGCTTTCTTT
D: -; J: TRBJ2-6; size: -; V: TRBV15; CDR3: CATSREIAGFSGANVLTF; DNA: TGTGCCACCAGCAGAGAAATCGCGGGATTCTCTGGGGCCAACGTCCTGACTTTC
D: -; J: TRBJ1-6; size: -; V: TRBV4-1; CDR3: CASSQEQGNSPLHF; DNA: TGCGCCAGCAGCCAAGAACAGGGTAATTCACCCCTCCACTTT
D: -; J: TRBJ1-5; size: -; V: TRBV20-1; CDR3: CSASFENQPQHF; DNA: TGCAGTGCCAGCTTCGAAAATCAGCCCCAGCATTTT
D: -; J: TRBJ2-1; size: -; V: TRBV3-1; CDR3: CASTRGASGYNEQFF; DNA: TGTGCCAGCACGAGGGGGGCTAGCGGCTACAATGAGCAGTTCTTC
D: -; J: TRBJ2-7; size: -; V: TRBV5-1; CDR3: CASSPGDNPYEQYF; DNA: TGCGCCAGCAGCCCTGGGGACAACCCCTACGAGCAGTACTTC
D: -; J: TRBJ1-2; size: -; V: TRBV15; CDR3: CATSRDGVYGYTF; DNA: TGTGCCACCAGCAGAGATGGGGTCTATGGCTACACCTTC
D: -; J: TRBJ2-4; size: few; V: TRBV20-1; CDR3: CSARVVGRDLNIQYF; DNA: TGCAGTGCTAGAGTTGTGGGCAGGGACCTAAACATTCAGTACTTC
D: -; J: TRBJ1-2; size: -; V: TRBV5-5; CDR3: CASSQEGGDPRYYGYTF; DNA: TGTGCCAGCAGCCAGGAGGGAGGGGACCCACGATACTATGGCTACACCTTC
D: TRBD2; J: TRBJ2-1; size: -; V: TRBV6-2/TRBV6-3; CDR3: CASTSSGGGVEQFF; DNA: TGTGCCAGCACCAGTAGCGGGGGGGGTGTTGAGCAGTTCTTC
D: -; J: TRBJ2-3; size: -; V: TRBV28; CDR3: CASARSLRGTDTQYF; DNA: TGTGCCAGCGCCCGATCTCTGCGCGGGACAGATACGCAGTATTTT
D: -; J: TRBJ2-7; size: -; V: TRBV27; CDR3: CASSSGLLDNEQYF; DNA: TGTGCCAGCAGTTCGGGACTCCTCGACAACGAGCAGTACTTC
D: TRBD1; J: TRBJ2-7; size: few; V: TRBV29-1; CDR3: CSVELPMIGTAHDYEQYF; DNA: TGCAGCGTTGAGTTACCAATGATCGGGACAGCTCATGACTACGAGCAGTACTTC
D: TRBD2; J: TRBJ2-3; size: -; V: TRBV7-9; CDR3: CASSHPAGGRSDTQYF; DNA: TGTGCCAGCAGCCACCCAGCGGGAGGGAGGTCAGATACGCAGTATTTT
D: -; J: TRBJ2-1; size: few; V: TRBV29-1; CDR3: CSVEDPRGQYNEQFF; DNA: TGCAGCGTTGAAGATCCAAGGGGCCAATACAATGAGCAGTTCTTC
D: -; J: TRBJ1-2; size: -; V: TRBV4-1; CDR3: CASSQAKGGGYGYTF; DNA: TGCGCCAGCAGCCAAGCAAAAGGGGGGGGCTATGGCTACACCTTC
D: -; J: TRBJ1-1; size: -; V: TRBV6-2/TRBV6-3; CDR3: CASSYRPGTVNTEAFF; DNA: TGTGCCAGCAGTTACCGGCCCGGGACGGTGAACACTGAAGCTTTCTTT
D: -; J: TRBJ1-2; size: -; V: TRBV4-1; CDR3: CASSHIRANYGYTF; DNA: TGCGCCAGCAGCCACATCAGGGCGAACTATGGCTACACCTTC
D: -; J: TRBJ2-5; size: -; V: TRBV29-1; CDR3: CSVEDHSEQETQYF; DNA: TGCAGCGTTGAAGATCATTCAGAACAAGAGACCCAGTACTTC